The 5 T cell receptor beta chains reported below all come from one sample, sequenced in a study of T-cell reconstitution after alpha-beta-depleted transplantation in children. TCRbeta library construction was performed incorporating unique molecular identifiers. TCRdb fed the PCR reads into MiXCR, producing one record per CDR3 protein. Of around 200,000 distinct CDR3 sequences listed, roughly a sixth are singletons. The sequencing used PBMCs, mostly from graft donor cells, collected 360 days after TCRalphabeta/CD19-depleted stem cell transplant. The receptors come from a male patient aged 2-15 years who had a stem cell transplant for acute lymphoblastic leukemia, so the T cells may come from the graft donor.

The CDR3 here is CASSLWGGTGSYEQYF. Written as DNA, the CDR3 is TGTGCCAGCAGCTTATGGGGAGGGACAGGATCCTACGAGCAGTACTTC. The chain couples TRBV5-4 to TRBJ2-7, with D possibly being TRBD1 (8 bases). Trimming took 2 bases from V and 1 from J, leaving 16 bases between them. In germline, CDR1 is SGHNT, CDR2 YYREEE (reference sequence). The CDR3 spans 16 residues.

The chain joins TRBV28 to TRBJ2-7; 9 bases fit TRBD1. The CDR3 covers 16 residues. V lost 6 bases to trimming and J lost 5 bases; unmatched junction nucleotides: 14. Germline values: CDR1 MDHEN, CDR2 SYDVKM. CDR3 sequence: CASSPPWTGDGDEQYF. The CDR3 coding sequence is TGTGCCAGCAGCCCCCCCTGGACAGGGGACGGGGACGAGCAGTACTTC.

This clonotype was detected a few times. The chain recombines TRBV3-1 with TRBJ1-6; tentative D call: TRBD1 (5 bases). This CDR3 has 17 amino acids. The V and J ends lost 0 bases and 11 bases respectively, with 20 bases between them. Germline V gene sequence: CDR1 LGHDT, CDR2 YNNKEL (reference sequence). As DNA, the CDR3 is TGTGCCAGCAGCCAAGATCTCCCGCTCGGGGGGTCCCCACCCCTCCACTTT. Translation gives CASSQDLPLGGSPPLHF.

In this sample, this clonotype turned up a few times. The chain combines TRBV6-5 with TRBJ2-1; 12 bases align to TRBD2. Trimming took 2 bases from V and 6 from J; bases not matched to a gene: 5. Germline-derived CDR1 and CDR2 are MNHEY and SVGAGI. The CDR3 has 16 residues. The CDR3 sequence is CASSYRELAGGNEQFF. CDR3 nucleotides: TGTGCCAGCAGTTACAGGGAACTAGCGGGGGGCAATGAGCAGTTCTTC.

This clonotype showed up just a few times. CDR3 nucleotide sequence: TGTGCCAGCAGCCAGTTTCCTGTCGGTTCCTACGAGCAGTACTTC. Translation: CASSQFPVGSYEQYF. The J gene is TRBJ2-7, the V gene TRBV3-1; D is uncertain. V was pared by 3 bases and J by 1 base, with 13 bases between. The CDR3 length is 15 residues. The germline CDR1 and CDR2 sequences are LGHDT and YNNKEL (reference sequence).